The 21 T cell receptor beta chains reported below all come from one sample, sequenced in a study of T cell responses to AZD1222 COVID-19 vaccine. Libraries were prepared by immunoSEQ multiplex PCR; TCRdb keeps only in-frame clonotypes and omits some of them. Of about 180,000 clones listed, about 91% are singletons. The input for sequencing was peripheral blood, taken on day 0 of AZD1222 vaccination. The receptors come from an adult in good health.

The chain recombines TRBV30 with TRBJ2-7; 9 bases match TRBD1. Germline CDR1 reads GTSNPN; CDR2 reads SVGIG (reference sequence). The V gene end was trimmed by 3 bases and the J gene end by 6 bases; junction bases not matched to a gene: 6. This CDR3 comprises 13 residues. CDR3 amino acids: CAWRRDRVSEQYF. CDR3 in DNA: TGTGCCTGGAGAAGGGACAGGGTGAGCGAGCAGTACTTC.

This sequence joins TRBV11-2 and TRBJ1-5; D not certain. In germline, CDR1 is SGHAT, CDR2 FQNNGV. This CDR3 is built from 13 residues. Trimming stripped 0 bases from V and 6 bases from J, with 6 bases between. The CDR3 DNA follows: TGTGCCAGCAGCTTAGAACGTTCTCAGCCCCAGCATTTT. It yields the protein CASSLERSQPQHF.

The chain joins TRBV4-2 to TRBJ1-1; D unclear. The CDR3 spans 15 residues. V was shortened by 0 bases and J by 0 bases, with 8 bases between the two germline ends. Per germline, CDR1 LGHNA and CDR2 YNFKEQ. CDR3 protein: CASSQDLHLNTEAFF. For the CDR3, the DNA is TGTGCCAGCAGCCAAGATCTACACTTGAACACTGAAGCTTTCTTT.

In nucleotides, the CDR3 is TGCGCCAGCAGCCCTCGGGACACCACCTATAATTCACCCCTCCACTTT. Amino acids: CASSPRDTTYNSPLHF. The rearrangement links TRBV4-1 to TRBJ1-6, with D possibly TRBD1 on 6 matching bases. This CDR3 has 16 residues. Germline-derived CDR1 and CDR2 are MGHRA and YSYEKL. The V gene lost 4 bases and the J gene lost 2 bases, with 12 bases spanning the gap.

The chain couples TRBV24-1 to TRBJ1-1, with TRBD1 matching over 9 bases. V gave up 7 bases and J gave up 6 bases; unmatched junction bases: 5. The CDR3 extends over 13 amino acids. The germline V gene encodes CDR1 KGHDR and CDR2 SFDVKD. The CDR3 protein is CATRTGGGAEAFF. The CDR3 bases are TGTGCCACCAGGACAGGGGGTGGCGCTGAAGCTTTCTTT.

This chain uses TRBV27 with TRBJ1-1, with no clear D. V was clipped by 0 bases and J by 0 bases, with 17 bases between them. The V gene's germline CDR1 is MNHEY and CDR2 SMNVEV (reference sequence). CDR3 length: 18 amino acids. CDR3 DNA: TGTGCCAGCAGTTTATCGGTGAGCTATGTAGCCATGAACACTGAAGCTTTCTTT. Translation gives CASSLSVSYVAMNTEAFF.

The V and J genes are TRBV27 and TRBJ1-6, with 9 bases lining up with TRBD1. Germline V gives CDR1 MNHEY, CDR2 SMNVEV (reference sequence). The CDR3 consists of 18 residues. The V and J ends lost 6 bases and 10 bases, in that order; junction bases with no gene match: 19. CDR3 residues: CASSPTYLQGAGGSPLHF. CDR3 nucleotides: TGTGCCAGCAGCCCTACTTACCTACAGGGGGCAGGAGGATCACCCCTCCACTTT.

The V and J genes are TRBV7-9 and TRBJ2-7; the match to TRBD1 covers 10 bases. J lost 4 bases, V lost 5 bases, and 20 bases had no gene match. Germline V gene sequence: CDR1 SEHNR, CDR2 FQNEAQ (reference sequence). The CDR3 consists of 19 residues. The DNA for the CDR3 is TGTGCCAGCAGCATCCGGGACAGGGGCCCACAAGGGTCTCGATACGAGCAGTACTTC. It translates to CASSIRDRGPQGSRYEQYF.

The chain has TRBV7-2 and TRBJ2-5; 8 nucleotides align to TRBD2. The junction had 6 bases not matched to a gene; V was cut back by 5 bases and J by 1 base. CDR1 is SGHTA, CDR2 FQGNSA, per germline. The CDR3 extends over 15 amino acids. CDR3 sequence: CASSTSGRAQETQYF. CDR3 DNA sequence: TGTGCCAGCAGCACTAGCGGCCGGGCCCAAGAGACCCAGTACTTC.

CDR3 sequence reads: CASSPGFSTNEKLFF. CDR3 in DNA: TGTGCCAGCAGCCCCGGGTTTTCAACTAATGAAAAACTGTTTTTT. V is TRBV9 and J is TRBJ1-4; D gene ambiguous. Germline V gene sequence: CDR1 SGDLS, CDR2 YYNGEE. V lost 4 bases and J 0 bases, leaving 10 bases between the germline ends. The CDR3 consists of 15 residues.

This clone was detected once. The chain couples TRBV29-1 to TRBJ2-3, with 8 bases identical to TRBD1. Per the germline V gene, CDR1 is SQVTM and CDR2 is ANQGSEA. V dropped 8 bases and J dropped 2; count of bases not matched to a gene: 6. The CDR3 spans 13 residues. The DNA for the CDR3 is TGCAGCCTGACAGGGGAGGCCACAGATACGCAGTATTTT. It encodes CSLTGEATDTQYF.

CDR3 sequence: CASSRQGADTQYF. DNA for the CDR3: TGTGCCAGCAGCCGACAGGGCGCAGATACGCAGTATTTT. V is TRBV5-5 and J is TRBJ2-3; 7 nucleotides match TRBD1. Germline-derived CDR1 and CDR2 are SGHKS and YYEKEE (reference sequence). The CDR3 has 13 residues. The V segment lost 4 bases and the J segment 4 bases; nucleotides outside the gene matches: 3.

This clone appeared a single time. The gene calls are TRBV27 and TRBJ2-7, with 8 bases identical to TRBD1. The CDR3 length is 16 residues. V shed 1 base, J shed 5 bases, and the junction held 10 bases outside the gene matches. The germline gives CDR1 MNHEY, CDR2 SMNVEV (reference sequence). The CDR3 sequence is CASSLFPTGGWDEQYF. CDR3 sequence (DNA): TGTGCCAGCAGTTTATTCCCCACAGGGGGGTGGGACGAGCAGTACTTC.

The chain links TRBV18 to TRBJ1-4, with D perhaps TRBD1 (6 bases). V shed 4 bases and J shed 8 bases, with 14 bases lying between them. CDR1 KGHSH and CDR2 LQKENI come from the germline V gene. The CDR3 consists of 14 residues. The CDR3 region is CASSLRDTSEKLFF. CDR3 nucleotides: TGTGCCAGCTCACTCCGGGACACTTCAGAAAAACTGTTTTTT.

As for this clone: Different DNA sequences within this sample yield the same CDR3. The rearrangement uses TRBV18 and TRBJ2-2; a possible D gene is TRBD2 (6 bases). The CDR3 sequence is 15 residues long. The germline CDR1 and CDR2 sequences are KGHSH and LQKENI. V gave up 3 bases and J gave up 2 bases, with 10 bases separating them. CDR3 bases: TGTGCCAGCTCACCGCCGCGGGGCAACACCGGGGAGCTGTTTTTT. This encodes CASSPPRGNTGELFF.

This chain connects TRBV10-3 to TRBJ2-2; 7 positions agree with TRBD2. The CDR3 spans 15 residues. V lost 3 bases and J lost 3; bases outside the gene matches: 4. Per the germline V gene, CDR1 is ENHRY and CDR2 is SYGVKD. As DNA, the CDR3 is TGTGCCATCAGTGAAGTGGGGGGGTACACCGGGGAGCTGTTTTTT. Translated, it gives CAISEVGGYTGELFF.

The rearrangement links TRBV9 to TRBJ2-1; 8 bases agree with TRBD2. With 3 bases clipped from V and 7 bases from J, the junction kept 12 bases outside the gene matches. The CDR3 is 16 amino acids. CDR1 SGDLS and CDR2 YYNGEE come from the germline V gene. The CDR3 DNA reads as TGTGCCAGCAGCGGGAGGGCGCCGGGAGGGGAGAATGAGCAGTTCTTC. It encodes CASSGRAPGGENEQFF.

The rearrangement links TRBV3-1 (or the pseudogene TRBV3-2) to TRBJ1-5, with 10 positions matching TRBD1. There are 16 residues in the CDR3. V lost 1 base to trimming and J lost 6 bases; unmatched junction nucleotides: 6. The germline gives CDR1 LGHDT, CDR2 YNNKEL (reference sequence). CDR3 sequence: CASSQGDRGRSQPQHF. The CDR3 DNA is TGTGCCAGCAGCCAAGGGGACAGGGGTCGTAGTCAGCCCCAGCATTTT.

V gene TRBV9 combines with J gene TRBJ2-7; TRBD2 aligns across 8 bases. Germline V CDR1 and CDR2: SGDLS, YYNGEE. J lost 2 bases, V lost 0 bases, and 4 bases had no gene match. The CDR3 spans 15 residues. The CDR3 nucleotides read TGTGCCAGCAGCGTAGGAGCGGGGGCTACCTACGAGCAGTACTTC. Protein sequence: CASSVGAGATYEQYF.

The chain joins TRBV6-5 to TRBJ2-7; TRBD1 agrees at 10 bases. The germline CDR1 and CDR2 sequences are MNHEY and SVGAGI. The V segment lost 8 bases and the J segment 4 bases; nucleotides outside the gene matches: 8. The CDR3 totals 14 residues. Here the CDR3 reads CASGTGTGVYEQYF. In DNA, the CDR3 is TGTGCCAGCGGAACCGGGACAGGGGTTTACGAGCAGTACTTC.

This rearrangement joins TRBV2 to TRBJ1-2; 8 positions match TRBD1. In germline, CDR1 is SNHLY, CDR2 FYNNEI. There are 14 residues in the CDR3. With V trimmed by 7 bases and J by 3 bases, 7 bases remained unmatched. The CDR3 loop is CASTTDRDDYGYTF. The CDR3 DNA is TGTGCCAGCACTACGGACAGGGATGACTATGGCTACACCTTC.